The 20 T cell receptor beta chains in this list originate from one sample, sequenced in a study of blood T cell repertoires in COVID-19. Clones were sequenced by immunoSEQ multiplex PCR, and TCRdb holds only the in-frame ones, with some missing. Here the sample spans around 67,000 clones, about three quarters being singletons. The sample consisted of peripheral blood. These receptors originate from a woman aged 70-85 years with acute or convalescent COVID-19.

The rearrangement joins TRBV5-8 to TRBJ1-4; 8 bases fit TRBD1. Germline trimming cut 0 bases from V and 7 bases from J; bases unmatched to any gene: 2. There are 14 residues in the CDR3. Germline V lookup: CDR1 SGHTS, CDR2 YDEGEE. The CDR3 loop is CASSLGQGIEKLFF. CDR3 bases: TGTGCCAGCAGCTTGGGACAGGGGATTGAAAAACTGTTTTTT.

This clone was counted between two and nine times. V usage is TRBV19 and J usage is TRBJ1-6, with 11 bases that match TRBD1. The V segment lost 6 bases and the J segment 7 bases; nucleotides outside the gene matches: 2. CDR3 length equals 14 residues. Per germline, CDR1 LNHDA and CDR2 SQIVND (reference sequence). CDR3 nucleotides: TGTGCCAGTAGGGGACAGGGGGACAATTCACCCCTCCACTTT. Its translation is CASRGQGDNSPLHF.

This clone was counted once. The chain combines TRBV29-1 with TRBJ1-2; D gene unclear. Looked up from germline, CDR1 is SQVTM and CDR2 is ANQGSEA. V gave up 7 bases and J gave up 7 bases, with 16 bases separating them. CDR3 length: 12 residues. The CDR3 region is CSASTRDPGYTF. DNA of the CDR3: TGCAGCGCATCAACCCGGGATCCTGGCTACACCTTC.

The chain combines TRBV19 with TRBJ1-5; D not resolved. Germline assignment: CDR1 LNHDA and CDR2 SQIVND (reference sequence). The CDR3 has 16 residues. Trimming took 4 bases from V and 0 from J, leaving 13 bases between them. The CDR3 reads CASSTSHRISNQPQHF. The CDR3 DNA reads TGTGCCAGTAGTACATCCCACAGAATTAGCAATCAGCCCCAGCATTTT.

This clone appeared a few times. This chain links TRBV6-5 with TRBJ1-1; D is ambiguous. Germline CDR1 reads MNHEY; CDR2 reads SVGAGI. This CDR3 comprises 13 residues. V shed 5 bases and J shed 4 bases, with 11 bases lying between them. This CDR3 reads CASSHSFSTEAFF. CDR3 DNA sequence: TGTGCCAGCAGTCACAGTTTTTCCACTGAAGCTTTCTTT.

The chain has TRBV6-6 and TRBJ1-2, with 11 bases fitting TRBD1. In germline, CDR1 is MNHNY, CDR2 SVGAGI (reference sequence). This CDR3 has 15 residues. With V trimmed by 3 bases and J by 3 bases, 3 bases remained unmatched. The CDR3 spells CASSYGTGGYYGYTF. DNA of the CDR3: TGTGCCAGCAGTTATGGGACAGGGGGTTACTATGGCTACACCTTC.

This clone was observed once. The chain carries TRBV4-1 and TRBJ2-4; D is undetermined. The CDR3 runs to 17 residues. Germline CDR1 is MGHRA and CDR2 is YSYEKL. The V end lost 5 bases, the J end lost 2 bases, and 19 bases lay between the germline ends. The CDR3 DNA follows: TGCGCCAGCAGCTTAGACCGGAGCTCCGCGACCAAAAACATTCAGTACTTC. Its protein is CASSLDRSSATKNIQYF.

V usage is TRBV10-2 and J usage is TRBJ1-4; D is uncertain. With 2 bases removed from V and 4 bases from J, the gap between germline ends came to 14 bases. CDR1 and CDR2 (germline): WSHSY, SAAADI. The CDR3 totals 16 residues. In DNA, the CDR3 is TGCGCCAGCAGTGAGCGCTGGCAGAACCGTAATGAAAAACTGTTTTTT. Translating gives CASSERWQNRNEKLFF.

The chain employs TRBV5-4 and TRBJ1-2; the D is unclear. This CDR3 spans 13 amino acids. Trimming stripped 4 bases from V and 7 bases from J, with 14 bases between. Looked up from germline, CDR1 is SGHNT and CDR2 is YYREEE (reference sequence). The CDR3 nucleotides are TGTGCCAGCAGCCCACCGCAGATAAGTGGCTACACCTTC. The encoded protein is CASSPPQISGYTF.

This clone was counted a few times. The DNA for the CDR3 is TGTGCCAGCAGTGCCGGGACTCACAATGAGCAGTTCTTC. Amino acids: CASSAGTHNEQFF. This chain connects TRBV6-6 to TRBJ2-1; possibly TRBD2 for D (6 bases). CDR3 length: 13 amino acids. The V gene's germline CDR1 is MNHNY and CDR2 SVGAGI (reference sequence). V gave up 5 bases and J gave up 5 bases, with 10 bases separating them.

The gene calls are TRBV21-1 and TRBJ1-2. TRBV21-1 is a documented pseudogene. The CDR3 runs 14 residues. The CDR3 sequence: CASSRLAEGYGYTF. The CDR3 DNA is TGTGCCAGCAGCAGGCTGGCGGAGGGCTATGGCTACACCTTC.

Concerning this clone itself: Germline and junction disagree at one end, which may indicate a read error. The chain combines TRBV12-5 with TRBJ1-4; 9 nucleotides line up with TRBD1. CDR3 length: 19 amino acids. The germline gives CDR1 LGHNT, CDR2 FRNRAP. The CDR3 loop is CASGLVPEGQGLTDEKLFF. DNA for the CDR3: TGTGCTAGTGGTTTGGTTCCAGAGGGACAGGGACTAACTGATGAAAAACTGTTTTTT. The full variable domain, rest sourced from reference TRBV12-5 and TRBJ1-4, is DARVTQTPRHKVTEMGQEVTMRCQPILGHNTVFWYRQTMMQGLELLAYFRNRAPLDDSGMPKDRFSAEMPDATLATLKIQPSEPRDSAVYFCASGLVPEGQGLTDEKLFFGSGTQLSVL.

Only one count was recorded for this clone. This chain links TRBV2 with TRBJ2-5; 7 bases are shared with TRBD2. This CDR3 is built from 14 residues. V dropped 2 bases and J dropped 4; count of bases not matched to a gene: 4. In germline, CDR1 is SNHLY, CDR2 FYNNEI. The CDR3 sequence is CASSEPGLLETQYF. The DNA of the CDR3 is TGTGCCAGCAGTGAACCGGGACTACTAGAGACCCAGTACTTC.

The V and J genes are TRBV7-2 and TRBJ2-1, with 13 positions matching TRBD2. Germline lookup yields CDR1 SGHTA and CDR2 FQGNSA. V lost 5 bases and J lost 12; bases outside the gene matches: 7. The CDR3 has 14 amino acids. CDR3 bases: TGTGCCAGCAGCCTGTTGACTAGCGGGGGGTCGCAGTTCTTC. Amino acids: CASSLLTSGGSQFF. The full variable domain, rest sourced from reference TRBV7-2 and TRBJ2-1, is GAGVSQSPSNKVTEKGKDVELRCDPISGHTALYWYRQSLGQGLEFLIYFQGNSAPDKSGLPSDRFSAERTGGSVSTLTIQRTQQEDSAVYLCASSLLTSGGSQFFGPGTRLTVL.

The CDR3 sequence is CASSLGLSEQYF. The CDR3, as DNA: TGTGCCAGCAGCTTAGGTTTGAGCGAGCAGTACTTC. This chain connects TRBV7-9 to TRBJ2-7; D gene ambiguous. Between the trimmed V and J ends, which lost 1 base and 6 bases, there was a span of 7 bases. This CDR3 is built from 12 residues. Per germline, CDR1 SEHNR and CDR2 FQNEAQ (reference sequence).

The rearrangement uses TRBV5-8 and TRBJ2-5, with D tentatively TRBD2 (6 bases). CDR1 and CDR2 from the germline V gene are SGHTS and YDEGEE. Between the trimmed V and J ends, which lost 3 bases and 4 bases, there was a span of 16 bases. The length of the CDR3 is 15 residues. The CDR3 sequence is CASSYPWAGGETQYF. The DNA of the CDR3 is TGTGCCAGCAGCTACCCGTGGGCCGGGGGAGAGACCCAGTACTTC.

This clone was observed once. The rearrangement uses TRBV5-4 and TRBJ2-1; TRBD2 agrees at 10 bases. This CDR3 spans 16 amino acids. Germline V CDR1 and CDR2: SGHNT, YYREEE (reference sequence). Losses at the gene ends were 3 bases for V and 9 bases for J; bases not matched to a gene: 12. CDR3 amino acids: CASSSQSGGAIREQFF. In nucleotides, the CDR3 is TGTGCCAGCAGCTCTCAGAGCGGGGGGGCCATTCGTGAGCAGTTCTTC.

The J gene is TRBJ2-5, the V gene TRBV9, with TRBD2 matching over 9 bases. Germline V lookup: CDR1 SGDLS, CDR2 YYNGEE. CDR3 length: 15 residues. V lost 0 bases, J lost 3 bases, and 3 bases stayed unmatched. Here the CDR3 reads CASSVGVAGEETQYF. CDR3 sequence (DNA): TGTGCCAGCAGCGTAGGCGTAGCGGGGGAAGAGACCCAGTACTTC.

This chain links TRBV6-1 with TRBJ2-7; 9 nucleotides agree with TRBD2. The CDR3 has 13 amino acids. Germline CDR1 is MNHNS and CDR2 is SASEGT. Trimming took 1 base from V and 11 from J; bases not matched to a gene: 6. CDR3 amino acids: CASSEVSSGAEYF. The CDR3 nucleotides are TGTGCCAGCAGTGAAGTGTCTAGCGGGGCGGAGTACTTC.

The V and J genes are TRBV12-3 or TRBV12-4 and TRBJ1-3; D is undetermined. Trimming took 8 bases from V and 4 from J, leaving 9 bases between them. CDR3 length: 12 residues. The CDR3 coding sequence is TGTGCCAGCCAGGAGGCAGGAAACACCATATATTTT. Protein: CASQEAGNTIYF.